A selection of T cell receptor beta chains follows, all from one sample in a study of shared clonotypes between healthy human individuals. The method was immunoSEQ multiplex PCR; TCRdb's version includes in-frame clones alone and lacks a portion of them. The data show 300,000 to 400,000 clones, with roughly 70% seen just once and 10% held by the top ten. The sample comprised memory CD4+ T cells sorted from blood. These receptors were collected from a man aged 25-40 years in good health. Each CDR3 is given with its conserved first and last residue. A D gene is named only where the DNA matches it firmly. The listing skips clone size in some rows; elsewhere it reads once, few, many or a size class.

j_call	v_call	clone_size	d_call	cdr3_nt	cdr3_aa
TRBJ2-5	TRBV11-3	-	-	TGTGCCAGCAGCTTAGGCGCCCTACCAGGAGTAGAGACCCAGTACTTC	CASSLGALPGVETQYF
TRBJ2-2	TRBV6-5	-	TRBD1	TGTGCCAGCAGTTACGGGACAGGGGCTAGCACCGGGGAGCTGTTTTTT	CASSYGTGASTGELFF
TRBJ2-4	TRBV7-9	-	-	TGTGCCAGCAGCCCTACCGGGAGTATAGCCAAAAACATTCAGTACTTC	CASSPTGSIAKNIQYF
TRBJ2-7	TRBV2	-	-	TGTGCCAGCAGAAGGGACACCGACCCCGGCTACGAGCAGTACTTC	CASRRDTDPGYEQYF
TRBJ2-7	TRBV28	-	-	TGTGCCAGCGAAGGGATTGGCGAGCAGTACTTC	CASEGIGEQYF
TRBJ2-5	TRBV11-2	-	-	TGTGCCAGCAGCTTAGGTTCAGGGGCTCGGGAGACCCAGTACTTC	CASSLGSGARETQYF
TRBJ2-5	TRBV7-9	-	TRBD2	TGTGCCAGCTCCCAACTAGCGGGAGGCATGGAGACCCAGTACTTC	CASSQLAGGMETQYF
TRBJ2-7	TRBV7-6	-	-	TGTGCCAGCAGCTTAGGCCCGGGCCTCGAGCAGTACTTC	CASSLGPGLEQYF
TRBJ2-5	TRBV5-1	few	TRBD1	TGCGCCAGCAGCTTGTTTCAGGGGACAGTCAAGGAGACCCAGTACTTC	CASSLFQGTVKETQYF
TRBJ1-2	TRBV28	-	-	TGTGCCAGCAGTTTGGAGGACAACTATGGCTACACCTTC	CASSLEDNYGYTF
TRBJ2-5	TRBV5-5	-	-	TGTGCCAGCAGCGTGGGGCAGCAAGAGACCCAGTACTTC	CASSVGQQETQYF
TRBJ2-2	TRBV2	-	TRBD1	TGTGCCAGCCTGACAGGGGAAGGCACCGGGGAGCTGTTTTTT	CASLTGEGTGELFF
TRBJ2-3	TRBV4-1	-	-	TGCGCCAGCAGCCAAGTCGCGGGTCCTGATACGCAGTATTTT	CASSQVAGPDTQYF
TRBJ2-5	TRBV11-2	many	-	TGTGCCAGCAGCTCTCCTCGCGGTGGGGAGACCCAGTACTTC	CASSSPRGGETQYF
TRBJ1-1	TRBV30	-	-	TGTGCCTGGAGTCGTCATCGATTTGAAGCTTTCTTT	CAWSRHRFEAFF
TRBJ2-6	TRBV5-8	once	-	TGTGCCAGCAGCCCCCGCGGAGGGGATGGGGCCAACGTCCTGACTTTC	CASSPRGGDGANVLTF
TRBJ2-7	TRBV27	-	-	TGTGCCAGCAGTCCCCCGTCGGCCCACGAGCAGTACTTC	CASSPPSAHEQYF
TRBJ1-2	TRBV29-1	-	-	TGCAGCGTTGAGGATTCTAACTATGGCTACACCTTC	CSVEDSNYGYTF
TRBJ1-5	TRBV19	-	TRBD1	TGTGCCAGTAGTGGAGGACAGGGGAGGGTCCAGCCCCAGCATTTT	CASSGGQGRVQPQHF
TRBJ1-1	TRBV5-5	-	-	TGTGCCAGCAGCAGCGTAGCTGGGCTGAACACTGAAGCTTTCTTT	CASSSVAGLNTEAFF
TRBJ2-5	TRBV28	-	TRBD1	TGTGCCAGCAGTCTAGGGGGCCTGTCGAAAGAGACCCAGTACTTC	CASSLGGLSKETQYF
TRBJ2-6	TRBV4-3	-	-	TGCGCCAGCAGCCAAAACCCAGGGTTCTCTGGGGCCAACGTCCTGACTTTC	CASSQNPGFSGANVLTF
TRBJ2-2	TRBV28	-	TRBD2	TGTGCCAGCCTCGCGGGAGGGTCCACCGGGGAGCTGTTTTTT	CASLAGGSTGELFF
TRBJ1-5	TRBV9	-	-	TGTGCCAGCAGCGCCGACTTAAATCAGCCCCAGCATTTT	CASSADLNQPQHF